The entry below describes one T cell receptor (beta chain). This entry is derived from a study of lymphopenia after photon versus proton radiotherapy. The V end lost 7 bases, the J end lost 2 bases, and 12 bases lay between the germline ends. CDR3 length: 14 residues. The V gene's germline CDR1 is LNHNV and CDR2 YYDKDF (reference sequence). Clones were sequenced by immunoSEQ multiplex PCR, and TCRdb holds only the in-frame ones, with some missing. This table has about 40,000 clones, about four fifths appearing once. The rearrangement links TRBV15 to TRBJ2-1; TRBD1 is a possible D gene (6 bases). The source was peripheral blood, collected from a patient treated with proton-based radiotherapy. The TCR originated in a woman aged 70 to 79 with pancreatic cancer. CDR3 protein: CATKTGNTYNEQFF. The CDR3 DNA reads TGTGCCACCAAAACAGGGAATACCTACAATGAGCAGTTCTTC.